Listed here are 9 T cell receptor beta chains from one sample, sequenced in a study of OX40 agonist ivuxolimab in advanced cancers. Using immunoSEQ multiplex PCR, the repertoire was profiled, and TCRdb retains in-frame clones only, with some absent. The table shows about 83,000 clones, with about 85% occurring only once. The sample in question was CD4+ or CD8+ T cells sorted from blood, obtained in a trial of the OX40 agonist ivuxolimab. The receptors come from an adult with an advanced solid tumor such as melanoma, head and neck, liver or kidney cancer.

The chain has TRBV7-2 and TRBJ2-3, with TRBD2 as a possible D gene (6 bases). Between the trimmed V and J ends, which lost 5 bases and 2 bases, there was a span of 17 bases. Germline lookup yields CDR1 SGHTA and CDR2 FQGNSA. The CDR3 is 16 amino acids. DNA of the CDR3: TGTGCCAGCAGCCTCATACCGGGACTCCACACAGATACGCAGTATTTT. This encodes CASSLIPGLHTDTQYF.

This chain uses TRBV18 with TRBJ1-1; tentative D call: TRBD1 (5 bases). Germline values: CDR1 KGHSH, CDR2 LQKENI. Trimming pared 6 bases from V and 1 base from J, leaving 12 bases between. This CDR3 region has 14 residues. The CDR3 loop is CASSRVSANTEAFF. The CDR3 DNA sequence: TGTGCCAGCTCCAGGGTCTCGGCGAACACTGAAGCTTTCTTT. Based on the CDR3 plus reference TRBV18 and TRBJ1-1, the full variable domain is NAGVMQNPRHLVRRRGQEARLRCSPMKGHSHVYWYRQLPEEGLKFMVYLQKENIIDESGMPKERFSAEFPKEGPSILRIQQVVRGDSAAYFCASSRVSANTEAFFGQGTRLTVV.

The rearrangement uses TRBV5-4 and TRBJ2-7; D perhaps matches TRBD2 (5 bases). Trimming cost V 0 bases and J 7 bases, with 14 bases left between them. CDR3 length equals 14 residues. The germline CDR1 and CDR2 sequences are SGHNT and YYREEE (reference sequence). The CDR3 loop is CASSLALAPQEQYF. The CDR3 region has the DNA TGTGCCAGCAGCTTGGCGCTAGCCCCTCAGGAGCAGTACTTC.

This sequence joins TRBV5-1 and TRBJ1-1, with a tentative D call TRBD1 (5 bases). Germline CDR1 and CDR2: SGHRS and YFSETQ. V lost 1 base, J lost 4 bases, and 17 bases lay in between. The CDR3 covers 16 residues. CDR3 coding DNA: TGCGCCAGCAGCTTGAACCCAGGGCAACGTGGCACTGAAGCTTTCTTT. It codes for CASSLNPGQRGTEAFF.

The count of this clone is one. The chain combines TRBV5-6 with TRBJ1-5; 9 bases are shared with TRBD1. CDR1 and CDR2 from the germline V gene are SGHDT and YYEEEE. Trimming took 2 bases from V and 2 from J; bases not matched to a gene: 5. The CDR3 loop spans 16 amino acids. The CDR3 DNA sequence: TGTGCCAGCAGCTTTATGGGACAGGGTGGCAATCAGCCCCAGCATTTT. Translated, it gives CASSFMGQGGNQPQHF.

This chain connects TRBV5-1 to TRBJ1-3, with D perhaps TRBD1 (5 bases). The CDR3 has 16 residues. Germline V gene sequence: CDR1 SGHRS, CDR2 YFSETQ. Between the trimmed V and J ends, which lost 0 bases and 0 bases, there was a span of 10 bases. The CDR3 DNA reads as TGCGCCAGCAGCTTGGGGGACGCTTTCTCTGGAAACACCATATATTTT. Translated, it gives CASSLGDAFSGNTIYF. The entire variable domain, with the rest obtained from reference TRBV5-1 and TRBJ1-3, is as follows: KAGVTQTPRYLIKTRGQQVTLSCSPISGHRSVSWYQQTPGQGLQFLFEYFSETQRNKGNFPGRFSGRQFSNSRSEMNVSTLELGDSALYLCASSLGDAFSGNTIYFGEGSWLTVV.

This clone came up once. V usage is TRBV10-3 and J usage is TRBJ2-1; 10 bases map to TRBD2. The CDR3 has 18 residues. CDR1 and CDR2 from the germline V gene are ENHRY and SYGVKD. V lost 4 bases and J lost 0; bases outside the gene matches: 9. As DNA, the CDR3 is TGTGCCATCAGTGCCATTGGGACTAGCGTAAACTCCTACAATGAGCAGTTCTTC. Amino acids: CAISAIGTSVNSYNEQFF.

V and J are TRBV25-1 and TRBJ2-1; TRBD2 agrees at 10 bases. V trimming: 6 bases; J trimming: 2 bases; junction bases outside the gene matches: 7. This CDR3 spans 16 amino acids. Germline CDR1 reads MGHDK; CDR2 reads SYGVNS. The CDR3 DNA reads TGTGCCAGCAGCGCGGATAGCGGGGGGCCCTACAATGAGCAGTTCTTC. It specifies CASSADSGGPYNEQFF. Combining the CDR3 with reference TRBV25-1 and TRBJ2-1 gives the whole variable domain EADIYQTPRYLVIGTGKKITLECSQTMGHDKMYWYQQDPGMELHLIHYSYGVNSTEKGDLSSESTVSRIRTEHFPLTLESARPSHTSQYLCASSADSGGPYNEQFFGPGTRLTVL.

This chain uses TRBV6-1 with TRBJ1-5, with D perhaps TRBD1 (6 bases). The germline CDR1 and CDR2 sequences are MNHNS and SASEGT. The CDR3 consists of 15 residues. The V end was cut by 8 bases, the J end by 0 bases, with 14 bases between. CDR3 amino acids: CASGFYRVSNQPQHF. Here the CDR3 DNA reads TGTGCCAGCGGATTCTACAGGGTTAGCAATCAGCCCCAGCATTTT.